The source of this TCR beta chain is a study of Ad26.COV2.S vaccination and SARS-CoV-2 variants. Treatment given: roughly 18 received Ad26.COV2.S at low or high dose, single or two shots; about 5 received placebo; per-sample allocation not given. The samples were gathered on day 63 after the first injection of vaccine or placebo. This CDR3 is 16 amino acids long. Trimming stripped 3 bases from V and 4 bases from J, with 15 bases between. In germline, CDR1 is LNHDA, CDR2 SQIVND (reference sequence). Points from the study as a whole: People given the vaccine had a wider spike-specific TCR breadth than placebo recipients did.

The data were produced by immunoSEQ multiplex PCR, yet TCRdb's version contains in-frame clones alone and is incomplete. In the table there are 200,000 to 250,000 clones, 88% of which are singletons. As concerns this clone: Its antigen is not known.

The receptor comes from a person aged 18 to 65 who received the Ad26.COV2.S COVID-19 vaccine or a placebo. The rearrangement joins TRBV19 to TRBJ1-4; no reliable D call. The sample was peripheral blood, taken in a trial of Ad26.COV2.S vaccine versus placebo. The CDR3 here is CASSMGGASHNEKLFF. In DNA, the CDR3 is TGTGCCAGTAGTATGGGTGGCGCCAGCCATAATGAAAAACTGTTTTTT.